This TCR beta chain comes out of a study of blood T cell repertoires in COVID-19. This table comes from immunoSEQ multiplex PCR, and its TCRdb copy is limited to in-frame clones, with some not included. The sample contains around 150,000 clones, roughly 80% of which appear only once. The CDR3 is 16 residues long. Germline CDR1 is SEHNR and CDR2 is FQNEAQ (reference sequence). The trim removed 5 bases at V and 7 bases at J, leaving 15 bases unmatched. V is TRBV7-9 and J is TRBJ2-5; TRBD2 agrees at 8 bases. The origin of this receptor is a human donor in a cohort sampled during active COVID-19. The sequencing sample was made of peripheral blood. CDR3 sequence: CASSHRPGGASGTQYF. CDR3 in DNA: TGTGCCAGCAGCCACCGCCCCGGGGGGGCGTCGGGGACCCAGTACTTC.